Each of the 29 T cell receptor beta chains below was sequenced from the same sample in a study of shared clonotypes between healthy human individuals. The data were produced by immunoSEQ multiplex PCR, yet TCRdb's version contains in-frame clones alone and is incomplete. The sample yields roughly 2,500,000 clones, approximately 93% seen once. Sequencing was done on a sample of naive CD4+ T cells from PBMCs. Subset meaning: CD45RA+ positively selected. The receptor set was obtained from a man aged 18 to 30 in good health. Some clones in this sample may be carry-over from other donors' samples.

The V gene is TRBV28, the J gene TRBJ2-7, with D possibly being TRBD1 (6 bases). The CDR3 sequence is 15 residues long. V was trimmed by 7 bases and J by 6 bases, leaving 22 bases between them. Germline assignment: CDR1 MDHEN and CDR2 SYDVKM. The CDR3 sequence: CASTTPVGGTGEQYF. CDR3 bases: TGTGCCAGCACCACCCCGGTAGGGGGTACGGGCGAGCAGTACTTC.

V and J are TRBV7-2 and TRBJ2-7; unclear D gene. The germline V and J ends were trimmed by 2 bases and 2 bases, with 10 bases remaining between them. This CDR3 is built from 14 residues. Germline V gene data show CDR1 as SGHTA and CDR2 as FQGNSA. The CDR3 protein is CASSLTRGAYEQYF. The CDR3 DNA reads as TGTGCCAGCAGCTTAACGCGCGGAGCCTACGAGCAGTACTTC.

The chain carries TRBV28 and TRBJ1-3, with D unresolved. This CDR3 is 12 amino acids long. Trimming cost V 2 bases and J 8 bases, with 7 bases left between them. CDR1 and CDR2 (germline): MDHEN, SYDVKM. CDR3 residues: CASSLPRHTIYF. The CDR3 DNA is TGTGCCAGCAGTTTACCGCGCCACACCATATATTTT.

The chain carries TRBV27 and TRBJ2-1; 7 nucleotides match TRBD1. Germline V lookup: CDR1 MNHEY, CDR2 SMNVEV (reference sequence). The CDR3 extends over 17 amino acids. With V trimmed by 4 bases and J by 4 bases, 13 bases remained unmatched. CDR3 DNA: TGTGCCAGCAGTTCATCACTACCGGGACAGCCTTACAATGAGCAGTTCTTC. It yields the protein CASSSSLPGQPYNEQFF.

The rearrangement uses TRBV4-2 and TRBJ2-3; 12 bases are shared with TRBD2. This CDR3 is 20 amino acids long. The junction had 10 bases not matched to a gene; V was cut back by 0 bases and J by 0 bases. Germline CDR1 reads LGHNA; CDR2 reads YNFKEQ. The CDR3 DNA reads as TGTGCCAGCAGCCAAGATCCAGAGACTAGCGGGAGATTAAGCACAGATACGCAGTATTTT. Translating it yields CASSQDPETSGRLSTDTQYF.

The chain carries TRBV7-2 and TRBJ2-5; no clear D gene. The V and J ends lost 1 base and 4 bases respectively, with 16 bases between them. Germline V gene data show CDR1 as SGHTA and CDR2 as FQGNSA. The CDR3 has 16 amino acids. CDR3 coding DNA: TGTGCCAGCAGCTTAGTAGGTCCCAGGTTTGGAGAGACCCAGTACTTC. Encoded protein: CASSLVGPRFGETQYF.

The genes are TRBV11-3 and TRBJ2-5; TRBD1 is a possible D gene (5 bases). The V and J ends lost 6 bases and 5 bases respectively, with 19 bases between them. Germline values: CDR1 SGHNT, CDR2 YENEEA. The CDR3 has 15 amino acids. This CDR3 reads CASSWGRQTVETQYF. The CDR3 DNA sequence: TGTGCCAGCAGTTGGGGCCGGCAAACGGTGGAGACCCAGTACTTC.

The chain joins TRBV7-6 to TRBJ1-3; D is ambiguous. The CDR3 sequence is 16 residues long. V lost 1 base and J 8 bases, leaving 18 bases between the germline ends. From germline, CDR1 is SGHVS and CDR2 FNYEAQ. The CDR3 loop is CASSLVAGRMGDTIYF. The DNA for the CDR3 is TGTGCCAGCAGCTTAGTCGCAGGTCGGATGGGTGACACCATATATTTT.

The gene calls are TRBV10-3 and TRBJ2-1, with 7 bases that match TRBD1. Looked up from germline, CDR1 is ENHRY and CDR2 is SYGVKD. This CDR3 is built from 12 residues. V shed 7 bases and J 8 bases; nucleotides not matched to a gene: 5. This CDR3 reads CAIKTGTDEQFF. The CDR3 DNA reads TGTGCCATCAAGACAGGGACAGATGAGCAGTTCTTC.

This sequence joins TRBV29-1 and TRBJ1-3; no reliable D call. Trimming removed 0 bases from V and 0 bases from J, with 6 bases in between. The CDR3 runs 14 residues. CDR1 is SQVTM, CDR2 ANQGSEA, per germline. CDR3 DNA: TGCAGCGTTGAAGACAACGTCTCTGGAAACACCATATATTTT. Amino acid sequence: CSVEDNVSGNTIYF.

As DNA, the CDR3 is TGCGCCAGCAGCTTGGGACAACTAAATCCATATGGCTACACCTTC. Translating it yields CASSLGQLNPYGYTF. The rearrangement joins TRBV5-1 to TRBJ1-2; D unresolved. This CDR3 is 15 amino acids long. Trimming shortened V by 0 bases and J by 5 bases, and 14 bases separated the two germline ends. The germline V gene encodes CDR1 SGHRS and CDR2 YFSETQ. The whole variable domain, filled in from reference TRBV5-1 and TRBJ1-2, reads KAGVTQTPRYLIKTRGQQVTLSCSPISGHRSVSWYQQTPGQGLQFLFEYFSETQRNKGNFPGRFSGRQFSNSRSEMNVSTLELGDSALYLCASSLGQLNPYGYTFGSGTRLTVV.

Notes on this clone: Other DNA sequences in the same sample also yield this CDR3. The genes are TRBV20-1 and TRBJ2-1; D is unresolved. Germline CDR1 reads DFQATT; CDR2 reads SNEGSKA (reference sequence). There are 11 residues in the CDR3. The ends were cut back, 3 bases at V and 2 bases at J, with 2 bases in the middle. Here the CDR3 reads CSARAYNEQFF. The CDR3 DNA follows: TGCAGTGCTAGGGCCTACAATGAGCAGTTCTTC.

The J gene is TRBJ1-2, the V gene TRBV5-6, with D hard to call. Germline CDR1 SGHDT, CDR2 YYEEEE. Trimming shortened V by 6 bases and J by 12 bases, and 24 bases separated the two germline ends. The CDR3 is 14 residues long. CDR3 protein: CASNSYTMAVVDTF. DNA for the CDR3: TGTGCCAGCAACTCCTACACAATGGCAGTCGTAGACACCTTC.

The V call is TRBV28, the J call TRBJ1-2, with a weak D call TRBD1 (6 bases). V was clipped by 7 bases and J by 3 bases, with 18 bases between them. This CDR3 spans 15 amino acids. The germline V gene has CDR1 MDHEN and CDR2 SYDVKM. In DNA, the CDR3 is TGTGCCAGCATCAAACAGGGAAATCTGTACTATGGCTACACCTTC. This translates into CASIKQGNLYYGYTF.

The J gene is TRBJ1-1, the V gene TRBV4-2; D remains unclear. The CDR3 loop spans 15 amino acids. V was pared by 3 bases and J by 4 bases, with 15 bases between. The germline gives CDR1 LGHNA, CDR2 YNFKEQ. Written as DNA, the CDR3 is TGTGCCAGCAGCCAGCCGATAGATTTGACCACTGAAGCTTTCTTT. Its protein is CASSQPIDLTTEAFF.

The gene calls are TRBV28 and TRBJ1-1; D is ambiguous. Trimming removed 6 bases from V and 8 bases from J, with 10 bases in between. The CDR3 sequence is 11 residues long. CDR1 and CDR2 (germline): MDHEN, SYDVKM. The DNA of the CDR3 is TGTGCCAGCAGGATTGCCGGGGAAGCTTTCTTT. Translating it yields CASRIAGEAFF.

V usage is TRBV15 and J usage is TRBJ2-1, with TRBD2 matching 11 bases. The junction had 7 bases not matched to a gene; V was cut back by 4 bases and J by 11 bases. CDR1 is LNHNV and CDR2 is YYDKDF in the germline V gene (reference sequence). The length of the CDR3 is 14 residues. The chain's CDR3 is CATSNERLAGKQFF. The CDR3 DNA reads TGTGCCACCAGCAACGAGCGACTAGCGGGAAAGCAGTTCTTC.

This clone came up once. This chain joins TRBV4-1 and TRBJ2-3; 13 nucleotides agree with TRBD2. J gave up 3 bases and V 6 bases, and 6 bases lay outside the gene matches. This CDR3 comprises 16 residues. Looked up from germline, CDR1 is MGHRA and CDR2 is YSYEKL. The CDR3 DNA sequence: TGCGCCAGCAGTCAGGGACTAGCGGGACTTACAGATACGCAGTATTTT. Translating it yields CASSQGLAGLTDTQYF.

The gene calls are TRBV30 and TRBJ2-1; D assignment may be TRBD1 or TRBD2 (5 bases each). This CDR3 spans 12 amino acids. Germline CDR1 is GTSNPN and CDR2 is SVGIG (reference sequence). V was cut by 1 base and J by 6 bases, with 7 bases left in between. The CDR3 spells CAWSGGRNEQFF. In DNA form, the CDR3 reads TGTGCCTGGAGTGGGGGACGCAATGAGCAGTTCTTC.

The chain recombines TRBV5-1 with TRBJ2-2, with TRBD2 matching 7 bases. V shed 4 bases and J 1 base; nucleotides not matched to a gene: 7. This CDR3 contains 16 residues. Germline V gene sequence: CDR1 SGHRS, CDR2 YFSETQ. The CDR3 reads CASSRVASGNTGELFF. In nucleotides, the CDR3 is TGCGCCAGCAGCCGGGTGGCTAGCGGGAACACCGGGGAGCTGTTTTTT.

This chain links TRBV5-1 with TRBJ1-1, with TRBD1 as a possible D gene (5 bases). Germline V gives CDR1 SGHRS, CDR2 YFSETQ. The CDR3 is made up of 12 amino acids. Trimming shortened V by 4 bases and J by 7 bases, and 11 bases separated the two germline ends. CDR3 loop: CASSVHGGEAFF. CDR3 nucleotides: TGCGCCAGCAGCGTCCATGGGGGTGAAGCTTTCTTT.

The genes are TRBV7-2 and TRBJ2-1; maybe TRBD2 (5 bases). The CDR3 has 15 residues. Trimming shortened V by 4 bases and J by 6 bases, and 16 bases separated the two germline ends. The germline V gene encodes CDR1 SGHTA and CDR2 FQGNSA. CDR3 protein: CASSSNSASRNEQFF. CDR3 bases: TGTGCCAGCAGCTCAAATAGCGCCTCCCGCAATGAGCAGTTCTTC. The variable domain in full, completed from reference TRBV7-2 and TRBJ2-1, reads GAGVSQSPSNKVTEKGKDVELRCDPISGHTALYWYRQSLGQGLEFLIYFQGNSAPDKSGLPSDRFSAERTGGSVSTLTIQRTQQEDSAVYLCASSSNSASRNEQFFGPGTRLTVL.

For this clone: The same CDR3 arises from other DNA sequences in this sample as well. The chain uses TRBV28 and TRBJ1-2, with D maybe TRBD1 (5 bases). The V end lost 4 bases, the J end lost 4 bases, and 13 bases lay between the germline ends. Germline CDR1 and CDR2: MDHEN and SYDVKM. This CDR3 spans 14 amino acids. CDR3: CASSSPGRGYGYTF. CDR3 sequence (DNA): TGTGCCAGCAGTTCACCAGGGCGGGGCTATGGCTACACCTTC.

The rearrangement links TRBV4-1 to TRBJ2-4; D uncertain. The CDR3 contains 14 residues. Germline CDR1 reads MGHRA; CDR2 reads YSYEKL. V dropped 4 bases and J dropped 2 bases, with 9 bases sitting between them. The CDR3 is CASSPFSTKNIQYF. The CDR3 bases are TGCGCCAGCAGCCCCTTTTCCACCAAAAACATTCAGTACTTC.

This clone was counted a single time. Within the sample, other DNA sequences also encode this same CDR3. The rearrangement links TRBV7-8 to TRBJ1-1; a possible D gene is TRBD1 (6 bases). The CDR3 loop spans 14 amino acids. The germline gives CDR1 SGHVS, CDR2 FQNEAQ. The V and J ends lost 3 bases and 2 bases respectively, with 10 bases between them. CDR3 sequence (DNA): TGTGCCAGCAGCTTGGCCAGGGGAAACACTGAAGCTTTCTTT. Amino acids: CASSLARGNTEAFF.

The chain links TRBV5-3 to TRBJ1-5; D is ambiguous. TRBV5-3 is filed as an ORF, its function uncertain. V gave up 1 base and J gave up 1 base, with 12 bases separating them. The CDR3 runs to 16 residues. CDR3 DNA sequence: TGTGCCAGAAGCTTGTACGCGTGGGCGAGCAATCAGCCCCAGCATTTT. Amino acid sequence: CARSLYAWASNQPQHF.

The V gene is TRBV28, the J gene TRBJ2-3; 10 nucleotides align to TRBD2. J was trimmed by 4 bases and V by 6 bases; bases with no gene match: 7. Germline CDR1 is MDHEN and CDR2 is SYDVKM. This CDR3 region has 15 residues. CDR3 DNA: TGTGCCAGCAGCCGACTAGCGGGTAAAGCAGATACGCAGTATTTT. Amino acids: CASSRLAGKADTQYF.

The V call is TRBV18, the J call TRBJ2-7; TRBD2 agrees at 13 bases. The CDR3 length is 14 residues. V shed 8 bases and J 5 bases; nucleotides not matched to a gene: 6. Per germline, CDR1 KGHSH and CDR2 LQKENI. The CDR3: CASLGGLAGDEQYF. The CDR3 DNA reads as TGTGCCAGCCTAGGTGGACTAGCGGGAGACGAGCAGTACTTC.

The V gene is TRBV23-1, the J gene TRBJ1-5; D possibly corresponds to TRBD1 (6 bases). TRBV23-1 falls under the ORF class, with uncertain function. V was cut by 2 bases and J by 5 bases, with 22 bases left in between. The CDR3 runs to 18 residues. CDR3 sequence reads: CASSQRRQVRTVYQPQHF. CDR3 coding DNA: TGCGCCAGCAGTCAACGGCGACAGGTGCGGACAGTATATCAGCCCCAGCATTTT.